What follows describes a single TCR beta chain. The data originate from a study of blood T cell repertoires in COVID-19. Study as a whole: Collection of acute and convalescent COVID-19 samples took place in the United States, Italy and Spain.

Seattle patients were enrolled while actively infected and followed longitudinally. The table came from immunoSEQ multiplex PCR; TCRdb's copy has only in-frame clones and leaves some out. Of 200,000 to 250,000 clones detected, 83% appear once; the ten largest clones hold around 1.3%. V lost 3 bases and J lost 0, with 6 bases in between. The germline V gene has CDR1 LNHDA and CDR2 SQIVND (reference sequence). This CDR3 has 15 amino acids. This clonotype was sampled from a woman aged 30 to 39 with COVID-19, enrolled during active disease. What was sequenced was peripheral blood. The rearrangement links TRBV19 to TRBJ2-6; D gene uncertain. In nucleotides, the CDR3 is TGTGCCAGTAGTATTCTGAGCTCTGGGGCCAACGTCCTGACTTTC. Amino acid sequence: CASSILSSGANVLTF.